This TCR beta chain was sequenced in a study of cytomegalovirus exposure and HLA in healthy donors. Sequencing used immunoSEQ multiplex PCR; TCRdb keeps in-frame clones, though not all of them. The table has approximately 160,000 clones, roughly 86% seen once. The donors were members of the validation cohort comprising over a hundred subjects, separate from the roughly 640-subject first cohort. Germline-derived CDR1 and CDR2 are KGHSH and LQKENI. With 2 bases removed from V and 2 bases from J, the gap between germline ends came to 10 bases. The CDR3 has 14 amino acids. This clone has only a few counts. Its target is not known. Study-level points and caveats: The study put around 180 TCR beta chains on its list as cytomegalovirus-associated.

The material sequenced was PBMCs. The chain recombines TRBV18 with TRBJ2-7; the D is unclear. This receptor was obtained from a man younger than 30 in good health and CMV-seropositive. The CDR3 sequence: CASSPSTTAYEQYF. Here the CDR3 DNA reads TGTGCCAGCTCACCAAGTACAACAGCCTACGAGCAGTACTTC.